The clone carrying this TCR beta chain was seen more than once but under ten times. These data originate in a study of shared T cell receptors in the human thymus. CDR3 length: 12 residues. In germline, CDR1 is LNHDA, CDR2 SQIVND (reference sequence). V lost 8 bases to trimming and J lost 6 bases, with 13 bases between them. Profiled with immunoSEQ multiplex PCR; TCRdb holds only in-frame clones, not every one. The sample includes roughly 700,000 clones, more than 75% of them seen just once. These records were also assigned to another study, of human thymus T cells. That source reports: Related reports documented highly overlapping thymic repertoires among unrelated individuals.

The TCR was taken from a boy younger than two with a congenital heart defect. V usage is TRBV19 and J usage is TRBJ1-2; D possibly corresponds to TRBD1 (6 bases). Material: thymocytes. The CDR3 DNA sequence: TGTGCCAGTGAAGCACAGGGAGATGGCTACACCTTC. Residues: CASEAQGDGYTF.